These 7 T cell receptor beta chains originate from one sample sequenced in a study of T-cell memory formation after mild COVID-19 (dated by TCRdb to about 2021). Receptors were amplified or captured by 5' RACE. Sequenced using an Illumina NovaSeq 6000. Starting from the raw public reads, TCRdb applied fastp trimming at Q25, assembled clones with MiXCR and retained in-frame beta chains. A single entry per CDR3 protein holds the most common genes and DNA from its merged rows. This sample comprises about 470,000 distinct CDR3 sequences, about 23% of them detected only once. The ten biggest clones cover about an eighth of the sample. What was sequenced was PBMCs or a T cell subset sorted from them (not recorded which). These TCRs come from an adult woman who had mild COVID-19 (a few samples of this study predate the infection). The sample titles of this study are shuffled in the database, so cell type and time point are left out; the donor was told from shared clones.

The V call is TRBV12-3 or TRBV12-4, the J call TRBJ1-1, with D tentatively TRBD1 (6 bases). Trimming cost V 4 bases and J 1 base, with 16 bases left between them. This CDR3 comprises 16 residues. The CDR3 sequence: CASSSKATGRNTEAFF. The CDR3 DNA reads as TGTGCCAGCAGTTCTAAAGCTACAGGGAGGAACACTGAAGCTTTCTTT.

This clonotype was seen a few times. The chain combines TRBV12-3 or TRBV12-4 with TRBJ1-2, with no clear D. Trimming removed 5 bases at V and 4 bases at J, with 11 bases between. The CDR3 covers 13 residues. The CDR3: CASSPGYVYGYTF. CDR3 bases: TGTGCCAGCAGTCCGGGGTACGTCTATGGCTACACCTTC.

Many counts were recorded for this clonotype. J is TRBJ2-2 and V is TRBV6-6; no reliable D call. This CDR3 has 12 amino acids. Trimming left V 1 base short and J 3 bases short, with 0 bases between. The V gene's germline CDR1 is MNHNY and CDR2 SVGAGI (reference sequence). In DNA, the CDR3 is TGTGCCAGCAGTTACTACACCGGGGAGCTGTTTTTT. Encoded protein: CASSYYTGELFF.

The chain has TRBV5-1 and TRBJ2-1; 8 positions match TRBD1. With 4 bases clipped from V and 8 bases from J, the junction kept 8 bases outside the gene matches. This CDR3 contains 14 residues. The germline V gene encodes CDR1 SGHRS and CDR2 YFSETQ. CDR3 loop: CASSAYGQGDEQFF. The CDR3 DNA is TGCGCCAGCAGCGCCTACGGACAGGGCGATGAGCAGTTCTTC.

This clonotype was counted between two and nine times. The rearrangement uses TRBV5-1 and TRBJ2-3, with D unresolved. The germline V gene has CDR1 SGHRS and CDR2 YFSETQ. Trimming pared 0 bases from V and 4 bases from J, leaving 15 bases between. This CDR3 contains 16 residues. The CDR3 spells CASSLGLTVGADTQYF. For the CDR3, the DNA is TGCGCCAGCAGCTTGGGCCTTACGGTTGGAGCAGATACGCAGTATTTT. The full variable domain, completed using reference TRBV5-1 and TRBJ2-3, is KAGVTQTPRYLIKTRGQQVTLSCSPISGHRSVSWYQQTPGQGLQFLFEYFSETQRNKGNFPGRFSGRQFSNSRSEMNVSTLELGDSALYLCASSLGLTVGADTQYFGPGTRLTVL.

This clonotype was seen a few times. This chain joins TRBV7-9 and TRBJ1-1; no firm D call. CDR3 size: 10 residues. Germline values: CDR1 SEHNR, CDR2 FQNEAQ (reference sequence). The V gene lost 4 bases and the J gene lost 3 bases, with 0 bases spanning the gap. CDR3 coding DNA: TGTGCCAGCAGCTACACTGAAGCTTTCTTT. This gives the protein CASSYTEAFF.

The table lists this clonotype with a count of one. The chain links TRBV19 to TRBJ2-3, with D possibly matching TRBD2 (6 bases). CDR3 length: 13 residues. V was trimmed by 10 bases and J by 0 bases, leaving 11 bases between them. Germline assignment: CDR1 LNHDA and CDR2 SQIVND (reference sequence). CDR3 residues: CATGRTSTDTQYF. The CDR3 nucleotides read TGTGCCACCGGGAGAACTAGCACAGATACGCAGTATTTT.